This entry is about one T cell receptor beta chain. It lacks a known antigen. No much larger clone exists at a distance of one base, and base qualities are not known. The CDR3 regions of human TCRbeta chains were analyzed by immunosequencing. Turning to the authors' computational methods: Repertoire TCRs were matched against a reference library of SARS-CoV-2-specific TCRs generated with the MIRA antigen-specificity platform. Breadth was defined as the fraction of unique TCRs that were SARS-CoV-2-associated, and depth was defined as the fraction of total T cells that were SARS-CoV-2-associated. Using the MIRA data, every spike-specific TCR was mapped to the spike region that the TCR reacted to and assigned to either a CD4 or a CD8 class. Log10-transformed breadth and depth values were compared by one-way ANOVA with Sidak's multiple comparisons tests. The source is immuneACCESS, and TCRdb retained only in-frame sequences with V and J called. Part of the clones is not carried over; for the studies checked, unresolved V genes explain less than half of this, and the remainder is unexplained. The DNA was the basis for D and trimming; V, J and clone size are from that table. For this sample the table gives roughly 140,000 clones, of which 75% to 90% were detected only once. 1.5% to 2% of the sample belongs to the ten largest clones.

V and J are truncated by 4 bases and 11 bases respectively, leaving an intervening sequence of 9 bases. Taken from the germline V gene (reference sequence), the CDR1 and CDR2 loops are LNHDA and SQIVND. Spanning cysteine to phenylalanine, the CDR3 consists of 11 amino acids. Only the CDR3 DNA is retained, 33 bases long and in frame from the first base. The time point label, as the study defines it: about 28 days (+/-7) after the second vaccine dose. AZD1222 recipients given second doses at about 4 weeks or at about 12 weeks were pooled, since spike-specific TCR depth and breadth were not found to differ between the two schedules. Samples from vaccinated people were obtained from the UK trials COV001 and COV002, which included a single-blind randomized controlled phase 2/3 trial of AZD1222 (ChAdOx1 nCoV-19) in healthy adults. For TCRbeta chain sequencing, PBMC samples from trial participants were taken at day 0 and at day 28 after the second dose.

These data are taken from a study of T cell responses to AZD1222 COVID-19 vaccine (dated by TCRdb to the early 2020s). General notes on the study: TCR sequencing was performed for 230 to 250 trial participants, of whom some 200 were given two doses of AZD1222 and about 25 were given two doses of MenACWY control vaccine. Enrollment into the trials was organized by age into subgroups of 18-55, 56-69 and 70-plus years, and those subgroups contained roughly 140, 27 and 60 TCR-sequenced participants, respectively. Study-wide conclusions, independent of this receptor: Vaccine-associated CD4 TCRs spanned the whole spike protein, with dominant responses in regions 160-218 and 743-854. Spike-specific TCR breadth and depth rose significantly after two AZD1222 doses compared with day 0 and with MenACWY recipients. In the small 56-69-year group, the increase in depth fell short of significance, most likely because of low power. Participants were mostly white British and included more females than males, and it was suggested by the authors that clonal diversity may have been underestimated. Because no day 14 peak-response samples were available, the repertoires could be characterized only after the peak T cell response. Conclusions about previously exposed vaccinees were limited because only six AZD1222 recipients were SARS-CoV-2 seropositive at baseline. Nearly half of unique spike-specific TCRs reportedly recognized epitopes outside regions mutated in the B.1.351 and B.1.1.7 variants.

This TCR came from an adult who received the AZD1222 COVID-19 vaccine. The rearranged segments are TRBV19 and TRBJ2-1; TRBD2 is a weak D gene call, 5 bases matching. The material was peripheral blood, obtained 28 days after the second AZD1222 dose. The DNA reads TGTGCCAGTAGTACGGACTCCAAGCAGTTCTTC. This gives the protein CASSTDSKQFF.